These T cell receptor beta chains were read from a single sample in a study of CD8 T cells in ankylosing spondylitis. TCRdb passed the 5' RACE reads through MiXCR, listing each CDR3 protein once. Among approximately 440,000 distinct CDR3 sequences listed, 17% were seen once. Input material: blood, either unsorted or a sorted T cell fraction (not recorded which). These receptors all stem from a male donor with ankylosing spondylitis. Both conserved end residues are part of each CDR3. Each record gives: clone size, J gene, V gene, CDR3 length, D gene, CDR3 protein, CDR3 DNA. A D gene is named only where the DNA matches it firmly. Clone size appears in some rows only: once, few, many, or a class for an expanded clone.

>.|TRBJ1-2|TRBV6-1|13|.
CASSEGGFGGYTF
TGTGCCAGCAGTGAAGGGGGTTTTGGTGGCTACACCTTC
>.|TRBJ2-1|TRBV20-1|15|.
CSARGGQSSYNEQFF
TGCAGTGCTAGAGGGGGGCAGAGCTCCTACAATGAGCAGTTCTTC
>few|TRBJ2-1|TRBV12-3/TRBV12-4|16|TRBD1
CASTPITGGIHNEQFF
TGTGCCAGCACGCCGATTACAGGGGGCATCCACAATGAGCAGTTCTTC
>.|TRBJ1-6|TRBV30|15|TRBD1
CAWSKPNRGDWTLHF
TGTGCCTGGAGTAAGCCCAACAGGGGGGATTGGACCCTCCACTTT
>few|TRBJ2-7|TRBV5-6|16|TRBD2
CASSLASGRITYEQYF
TGTGCCAGCAGCTTGGCTAGCGGGAGGATCACCTACGAGCAGTACTTC
>.|TRBJ2-4|TRBV3-1|15|TRBD2
CASSQGPGGKNIQYF
TGTGCCAGCAGCCAAGGTCCGGGGGGGAAAAACATTCAGTACTTC
>.|TRBJ2-1|TRBV11-2|15|TRBD2
CASSTRLATYNEQFF
TGTGCCAGCAGCACACGACTAGCGACCTACAATGAGCAGTTCTTC
>.|TRBJ2-2|TRBV12-3/TRBV12-4|16|.
CASSLRSGQHTGELFF
TGTGCCAGCAGTTTAAGGTCGGGACAACACACCGGGGAGCTGTTTTTT
>.|TRBJ2-7|TRBV7-3|16|.
CASSWDANPSIYEQYF
TGTGCCAGCAGCTGGGACGCGAACCCCTCGATCTACGAGCAGTACTTC
>.|TRBJ2-3|TRBV19|16|.
CASASGTLDLTDTQYF
TGTGCCAGCGCTTCAGGGACATTGGATCTCACAGATACGCAGTATTTT
>few|TRBJ2-4|TRBV27|15|.
CASRGPSVGKNIQYF
TGTGCCAGCAGGGGGCCCTCCGTGGGGAAAAACATTCAGTACTTC
>.|TRBJ1-4|TRBV11-3|15|.
CASSLDGTRDEKLFF
TGTGCCAGCAGCTTAGACGGGACAAGGGATGAAAAACTGTTTTTT
>.|TRBJ2-3|TRBV20-1|16|TRBD2
CSAQIGTSGYFSPQYF
TGCAGTGCCCAAATAGGGACTAGCGGATACTTCTCACCGCAGTATTTT
>few|TRBJ1-6|TRBV5-1|14|TRBD1
CASRWDRSYSPLHF
TGCGCCAGCAGATGGGACAGGAGCTATTCACCCCTCCACTTT
>.|TRBJ2-3|TRBV4-3|15|.
CASSQEGTNRDTQYF
TGCGCCAGCAGCCAAGAAGGGACCAACCGAGATACGCAGTATTTT
>few|TRBJ2-1|TRBV3-1|15|TRBD2
CASSPYSGGPVEQFF
TGTGCCAGCAGCCCTTATAGCGGGGGGCCAGTGGAGCAGTTCTTC